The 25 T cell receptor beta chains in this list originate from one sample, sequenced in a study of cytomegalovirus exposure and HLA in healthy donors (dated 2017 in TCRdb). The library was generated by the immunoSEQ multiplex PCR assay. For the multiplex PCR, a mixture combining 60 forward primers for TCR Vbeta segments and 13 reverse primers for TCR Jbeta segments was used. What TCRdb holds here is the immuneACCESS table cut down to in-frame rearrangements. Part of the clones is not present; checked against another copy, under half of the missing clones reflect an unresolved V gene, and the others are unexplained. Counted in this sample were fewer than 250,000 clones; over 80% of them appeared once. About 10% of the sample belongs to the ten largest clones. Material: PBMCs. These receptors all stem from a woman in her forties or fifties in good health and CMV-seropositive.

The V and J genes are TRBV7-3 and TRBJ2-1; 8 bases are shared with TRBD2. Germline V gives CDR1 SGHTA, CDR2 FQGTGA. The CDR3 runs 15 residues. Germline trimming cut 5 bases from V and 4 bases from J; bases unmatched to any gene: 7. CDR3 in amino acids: CASSPAGGEYNEQFF. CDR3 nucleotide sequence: TGTGCCAGCAGCCCCGCGGGGGGAGAGTACAATGAGCAGTTCTTC.

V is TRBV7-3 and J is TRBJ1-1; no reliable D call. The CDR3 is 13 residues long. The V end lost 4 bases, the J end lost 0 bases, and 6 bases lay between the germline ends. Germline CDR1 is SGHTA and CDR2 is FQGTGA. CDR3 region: CASSYTLNTEAFF. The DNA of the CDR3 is TGTGCCAGCAGCTACACGCTGAACACTGAAGCTTTCTTT.

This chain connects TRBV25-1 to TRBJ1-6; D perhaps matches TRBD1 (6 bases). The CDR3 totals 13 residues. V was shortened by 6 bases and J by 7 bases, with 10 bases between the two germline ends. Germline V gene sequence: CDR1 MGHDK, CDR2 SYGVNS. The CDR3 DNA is TGTGCCAGCAGCCTACAGGGAAATTCACCCCTCCACTTT. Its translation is CASSLQGNSPLHF.

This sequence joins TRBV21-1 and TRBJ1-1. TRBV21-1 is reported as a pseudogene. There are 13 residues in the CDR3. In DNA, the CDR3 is TGTGCCAGCACCGACGGCGGGGGCACTGAAGCTTTCTTT. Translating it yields CASTDGGGTEAFF.

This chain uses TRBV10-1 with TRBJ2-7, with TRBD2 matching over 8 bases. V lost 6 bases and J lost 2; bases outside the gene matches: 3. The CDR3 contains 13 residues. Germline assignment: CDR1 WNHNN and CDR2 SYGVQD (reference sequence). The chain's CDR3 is CASSRGGAYEQYF. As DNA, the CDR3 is TGCGCCAGCAGCCGGGGGGGGGCCTACGAGCAGTACTTC.

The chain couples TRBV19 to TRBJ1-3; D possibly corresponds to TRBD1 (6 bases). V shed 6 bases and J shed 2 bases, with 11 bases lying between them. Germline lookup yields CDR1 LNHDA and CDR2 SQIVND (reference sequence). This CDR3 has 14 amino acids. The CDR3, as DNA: TGTGCCAGTAGATCAGGGGAAACTGGAAACACCATATATTTT. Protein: CASRSGETGNTIYF. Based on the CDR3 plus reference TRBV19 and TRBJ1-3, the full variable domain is DGGITQSPKYLFRKEGQNVTLSCEQNLNHDAMYWYRQDPGQGLRLIYYSQIVNDFQKGDIAEGYSVSREKKESFPLTVTSAQKNPTAFYLCASRSGETGNTIYFGEGSWLTVV.

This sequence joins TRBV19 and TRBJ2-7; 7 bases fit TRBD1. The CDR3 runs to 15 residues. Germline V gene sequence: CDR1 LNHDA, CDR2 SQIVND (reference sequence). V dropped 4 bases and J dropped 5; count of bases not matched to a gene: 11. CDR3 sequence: CASSTRDSFIHEQYF. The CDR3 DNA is TGTGCCAGTAGTACAAGGGACAGTTTCATCCACGAGCAGTACTTC.

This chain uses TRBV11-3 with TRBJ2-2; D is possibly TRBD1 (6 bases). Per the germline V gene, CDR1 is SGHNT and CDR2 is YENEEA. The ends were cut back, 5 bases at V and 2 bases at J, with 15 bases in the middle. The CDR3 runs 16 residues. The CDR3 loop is CASSPKPGQNTGELFF. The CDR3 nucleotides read TGTGCCAGCAGCCCGAAACCGGGACAAAACACCGGGGAGCTGTTTTTT.

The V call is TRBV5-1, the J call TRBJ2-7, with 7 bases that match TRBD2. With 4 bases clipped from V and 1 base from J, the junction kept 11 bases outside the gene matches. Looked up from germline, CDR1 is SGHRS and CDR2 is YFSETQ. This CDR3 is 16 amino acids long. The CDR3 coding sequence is TGCGCCAGCAGCCAACTGGGGCTAGCGGCATCCTACGAGCAGTACTTC. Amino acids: CASSQLGLAASYEQYF.

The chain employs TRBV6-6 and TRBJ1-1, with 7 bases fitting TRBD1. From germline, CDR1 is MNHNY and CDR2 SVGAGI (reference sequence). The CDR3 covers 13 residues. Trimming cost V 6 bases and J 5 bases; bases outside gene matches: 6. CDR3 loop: CASRLTGETEAFF. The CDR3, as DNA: TGTGCCAGCAGGCTAACAGGGGAAACTGAAGCTTTCTTT.

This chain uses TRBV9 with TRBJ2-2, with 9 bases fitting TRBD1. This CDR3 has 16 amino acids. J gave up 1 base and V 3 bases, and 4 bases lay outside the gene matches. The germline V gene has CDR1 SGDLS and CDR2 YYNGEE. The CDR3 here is CASSAYRGRNTGELFF. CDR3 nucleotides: TGTGCCAGCAGCGCGTACAGGGGGCGGAACACCGGGGAGCTGTTTTTT.

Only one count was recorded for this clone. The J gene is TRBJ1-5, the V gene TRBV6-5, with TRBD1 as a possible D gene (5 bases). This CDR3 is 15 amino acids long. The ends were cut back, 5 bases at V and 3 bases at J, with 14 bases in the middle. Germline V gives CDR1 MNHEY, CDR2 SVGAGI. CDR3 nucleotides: TGTGCCAGCAGTCGCTCGGGGGAGGCCAATCAGCCCCAGCATTTT. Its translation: CASSRSGEANQPQHF.

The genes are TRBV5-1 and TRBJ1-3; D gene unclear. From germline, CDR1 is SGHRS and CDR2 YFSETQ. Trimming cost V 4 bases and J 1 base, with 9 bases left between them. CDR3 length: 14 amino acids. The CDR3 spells CASSMTQSGNTIYF. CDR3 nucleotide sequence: TGCGCCAGCAGCATGACACAATCTGGAAACACCATATATTTT.

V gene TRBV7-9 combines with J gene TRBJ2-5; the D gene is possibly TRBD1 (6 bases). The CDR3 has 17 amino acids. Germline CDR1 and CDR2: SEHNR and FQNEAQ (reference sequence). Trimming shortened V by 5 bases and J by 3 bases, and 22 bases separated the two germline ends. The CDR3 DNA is TGTGCCAGCAGCCCCCTACCCCTTTGGCGGACAGAAGAGACCCAGTACTTC. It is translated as CASSPLPLWRTEETQYF.

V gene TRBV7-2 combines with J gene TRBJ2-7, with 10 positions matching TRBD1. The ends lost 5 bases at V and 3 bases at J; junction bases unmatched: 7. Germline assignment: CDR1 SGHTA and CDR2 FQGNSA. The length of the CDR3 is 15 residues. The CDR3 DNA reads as TGTGCCAGCAGCACTGGGACAGGGGAGGTCTACGAGCAGTACTTC. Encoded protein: CASSTGTGEVYEQYF.

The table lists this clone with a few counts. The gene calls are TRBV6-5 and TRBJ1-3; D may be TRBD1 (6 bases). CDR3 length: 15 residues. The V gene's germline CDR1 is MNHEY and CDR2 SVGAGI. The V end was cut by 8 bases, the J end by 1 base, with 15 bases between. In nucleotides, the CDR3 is TGTGCCAGCCGTTTGTCAGGGGTTTCTGGAAACACCATATATTTT. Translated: CASRLSGVSGNTIYF.

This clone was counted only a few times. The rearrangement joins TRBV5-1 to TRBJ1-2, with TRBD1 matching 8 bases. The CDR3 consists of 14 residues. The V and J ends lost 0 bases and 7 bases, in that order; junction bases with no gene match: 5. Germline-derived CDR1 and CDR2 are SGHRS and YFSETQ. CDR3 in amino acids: CASSLADRVAGYTF. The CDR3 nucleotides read TGCGCCAGCAGCTTGGCGGACAGGGTGGCTGGCTACACCTTC.

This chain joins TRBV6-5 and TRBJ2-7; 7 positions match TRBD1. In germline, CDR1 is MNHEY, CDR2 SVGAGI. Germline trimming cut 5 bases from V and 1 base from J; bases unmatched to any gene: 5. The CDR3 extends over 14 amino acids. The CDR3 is CASSGGTASYEQYF. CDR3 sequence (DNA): TGTGCCAGCAGTGGTGGGACAGCTTCCTACGAGCAGTACTTC.

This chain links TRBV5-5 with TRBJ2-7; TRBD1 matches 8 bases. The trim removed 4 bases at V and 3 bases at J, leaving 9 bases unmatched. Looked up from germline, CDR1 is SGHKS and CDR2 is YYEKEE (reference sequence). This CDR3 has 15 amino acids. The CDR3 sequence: CASSPTGQEFYEQYF. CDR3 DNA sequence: TGTGCCAGCAGCCCTACGGGACAGGAGTTCTACGAGCAGTACTTC. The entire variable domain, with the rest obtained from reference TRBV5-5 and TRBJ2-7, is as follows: DAGVTQSPTHLIKTRGQQVTLRCSPISGHKSVSWYQQVLGQGPQFIFQYYEKEERGRGNFPDRFSARQFPNYSSELNVNALLLGDSALYLCASSPTGQEFYEQYFGPGTRLTVT.

CDR3 sequence (DNA): TGTGCTAGTGGTTCCCCTGGTAGGGACAGGGGGGACAATGAGCAGTTCTTC. It yields the protein CASGSPGRDRGDNEQFF. V gene TRBV12-5 combines with J gene TRBJ2-1; 11 bases are shared with TRBD1. The CDR3 totals 17 residues. After removal of 4 bases from V and 5 bases from J, the junction contained 10 bases not matched to a gene. The V gene's germline CDR1 is LGHNT and CDR2 FRNRAP.

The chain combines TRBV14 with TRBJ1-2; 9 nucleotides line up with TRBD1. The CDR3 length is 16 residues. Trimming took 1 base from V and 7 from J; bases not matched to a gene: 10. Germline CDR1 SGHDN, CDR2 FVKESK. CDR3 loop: CASSQVVRTGDRGYTF. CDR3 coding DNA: TGTGCCAGCAGCCAAGTGGTTAGGACAGGGGATCGTGGCTACACCTTC.

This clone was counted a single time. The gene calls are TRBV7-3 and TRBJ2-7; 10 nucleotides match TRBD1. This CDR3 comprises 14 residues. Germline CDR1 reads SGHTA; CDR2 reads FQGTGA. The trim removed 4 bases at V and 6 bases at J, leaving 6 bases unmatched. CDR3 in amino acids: CASSSGQGVGEQYF. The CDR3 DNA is TGTGCCAGCAGCTCAGGACAGGGGGTCGGCGAGCAGTACTTC.

This chain's CDR3 is CASSFRGGNTGELFF. The CDR3 DNA reads as TGTGCCAGCAGTTTTAGAGGGGGGAACACCGGGGAGCTGTTTTTT. The chain has TRBV28 and TRBJ2-2; perhaps TRBD1 as D (6 bases). Trimming cost V 3 bases and J 1 base, with 9 bases left between them. CDR3 length: 15 residues. Germline lookup yields CDR1 MDHEN and CDR2 SYDVKM.

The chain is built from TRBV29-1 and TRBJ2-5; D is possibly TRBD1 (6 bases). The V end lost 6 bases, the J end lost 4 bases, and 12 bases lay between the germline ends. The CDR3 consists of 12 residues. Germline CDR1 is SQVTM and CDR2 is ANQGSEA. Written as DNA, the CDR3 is TGCAGCGTCTTTCGAGGGGGAGAGACCCAGTACTTC. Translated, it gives CSVFRGGETQYF.

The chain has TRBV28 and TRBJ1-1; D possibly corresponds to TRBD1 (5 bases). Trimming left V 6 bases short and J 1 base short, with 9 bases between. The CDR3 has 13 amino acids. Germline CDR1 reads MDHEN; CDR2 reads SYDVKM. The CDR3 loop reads CASSDGQNTEAFF. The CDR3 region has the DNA TGTGCCAGCAGCGACGGACAGAACACTGAAGCTTTCTTT.